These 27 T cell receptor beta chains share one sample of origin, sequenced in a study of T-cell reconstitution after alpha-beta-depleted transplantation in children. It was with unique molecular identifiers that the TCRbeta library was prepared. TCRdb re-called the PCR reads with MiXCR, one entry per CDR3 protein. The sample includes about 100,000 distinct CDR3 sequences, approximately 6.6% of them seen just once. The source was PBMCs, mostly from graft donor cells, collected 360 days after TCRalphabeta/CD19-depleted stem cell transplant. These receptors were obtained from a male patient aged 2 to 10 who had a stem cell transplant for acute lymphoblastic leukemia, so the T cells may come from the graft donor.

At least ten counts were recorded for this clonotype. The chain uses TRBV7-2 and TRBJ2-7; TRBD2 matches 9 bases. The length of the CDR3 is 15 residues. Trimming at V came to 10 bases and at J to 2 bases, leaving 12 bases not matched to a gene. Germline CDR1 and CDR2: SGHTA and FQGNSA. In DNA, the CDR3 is TGTGCCATCACCATTTTTAGCGGGAGAACCTACGAGCAGTACTTC. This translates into CAITIFSGRTYEQYF.

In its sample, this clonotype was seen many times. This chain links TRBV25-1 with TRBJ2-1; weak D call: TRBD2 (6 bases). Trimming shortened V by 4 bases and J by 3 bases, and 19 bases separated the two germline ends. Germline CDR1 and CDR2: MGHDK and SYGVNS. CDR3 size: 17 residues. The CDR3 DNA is TGTGCCAGCAGTGCCACCTTAGCGGCGAGGGGCTACAATGAGCAGTTCTTC. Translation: CASSATLAARGYNEQFF.

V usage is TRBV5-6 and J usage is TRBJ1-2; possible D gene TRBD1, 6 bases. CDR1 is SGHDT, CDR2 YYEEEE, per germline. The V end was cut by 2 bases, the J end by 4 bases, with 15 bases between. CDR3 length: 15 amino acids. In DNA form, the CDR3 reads TGTGCCAGCAGCTTTGAAGGGGGGGATCGCTATGGCTACACCTTC. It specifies CASSFEGGDRYGYTF. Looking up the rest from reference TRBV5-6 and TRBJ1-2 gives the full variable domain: DAGVTQSPTHLIKTRGQQVTLRCSPKSGHDTVSWYQQALGQGPQFIFQYYEEEERQRGNFPDRFSGHQFPNYSSELNVNALLLGDSALYLCASSFEGGDRYGYTFGSGTRLTVV.

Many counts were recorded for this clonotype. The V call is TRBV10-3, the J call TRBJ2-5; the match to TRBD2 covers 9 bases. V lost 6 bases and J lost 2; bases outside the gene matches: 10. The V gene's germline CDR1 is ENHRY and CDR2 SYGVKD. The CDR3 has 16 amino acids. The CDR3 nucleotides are TGTGCCATCAGCTCTAGCGGACTAGCGCTACAAGAGACCCAGTACTTC. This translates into CAISSSGLALQETQYF.

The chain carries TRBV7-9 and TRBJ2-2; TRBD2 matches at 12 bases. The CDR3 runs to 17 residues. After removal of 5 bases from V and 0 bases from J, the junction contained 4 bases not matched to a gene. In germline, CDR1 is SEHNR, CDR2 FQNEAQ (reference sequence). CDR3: CASSPGLAGSNTGELFF. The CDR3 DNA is TGTGCCAGCAGCCCAGGACTAGCGGGATCGAACACCGGGGAGCTGTTTTTT. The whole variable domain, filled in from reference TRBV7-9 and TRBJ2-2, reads DTGVSQNPRHKITKRGQNVTFRCDPISEHNRLYWYRQTLGQGPEFLTYFQNEAQLEKSRLLSDRFSAERPKGSFSTLEIQRTEQGDSAMYLCASSPGLAGSNTGELFFGEGSRLTVL.

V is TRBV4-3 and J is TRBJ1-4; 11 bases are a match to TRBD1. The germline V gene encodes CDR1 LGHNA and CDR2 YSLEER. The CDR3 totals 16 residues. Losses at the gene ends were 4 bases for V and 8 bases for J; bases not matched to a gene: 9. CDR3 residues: CASSPRTGGSGEKLFF. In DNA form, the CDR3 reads TGCGCCAGCAGCCCCCGGACAGGGGGCTCAGGGGAAAAACTGTTTTTT.

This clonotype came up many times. The CDR3 reads CASSLGPGDTQYF. CDR3 DNA: TGTGCCAGCAGCTTAGGCCCGGGGGATACGCAGTATTTT. The chain is built from TRBV7-2 and TRBJ2-3, with D tentatively TRBD2 (5 bases). Germline V gene lookup returns CDR1 SGHTA and CDR2 FQGNSA. This CDR3 is built from 13 residues. V lost 1 base, J lost 6 bases, and 8 bases lay in between.

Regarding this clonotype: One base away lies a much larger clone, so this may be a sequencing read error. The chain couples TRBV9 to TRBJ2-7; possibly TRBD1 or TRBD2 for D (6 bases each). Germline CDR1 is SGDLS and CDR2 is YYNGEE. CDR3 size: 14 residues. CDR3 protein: CASSPGGGGYDQYF. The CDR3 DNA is TGTGCCAGCAGCCCCGGAGGGGGAGGCTACGATCAGTACTTC.

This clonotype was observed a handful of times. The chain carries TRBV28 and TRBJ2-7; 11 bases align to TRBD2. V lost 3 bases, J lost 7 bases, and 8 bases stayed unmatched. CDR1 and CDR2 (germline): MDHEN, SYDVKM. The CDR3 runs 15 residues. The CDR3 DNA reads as TGTGCCAGCAGTTTTTTGGGGACTAGCGGCCCGGAGCAGTACTTC. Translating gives CASSFLGTSGPEQYF.

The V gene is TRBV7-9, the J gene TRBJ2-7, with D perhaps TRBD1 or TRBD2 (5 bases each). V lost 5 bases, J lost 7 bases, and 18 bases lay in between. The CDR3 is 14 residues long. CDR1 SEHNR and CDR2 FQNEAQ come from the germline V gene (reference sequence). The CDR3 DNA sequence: TGTGCCAGCAGCCAACGGGGCTCACGCGAAGAGCAGTACTTC. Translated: CASSQRGSREEQYF.

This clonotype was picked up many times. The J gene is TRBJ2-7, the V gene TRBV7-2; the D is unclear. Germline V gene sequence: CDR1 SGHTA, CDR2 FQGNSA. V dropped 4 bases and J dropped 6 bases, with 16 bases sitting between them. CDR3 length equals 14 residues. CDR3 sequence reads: CASSSPLTPAEQYF. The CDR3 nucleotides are TGTGCCAGCAGCTCACCCCTTACCCCCGCCGAGCAGTACTTC.

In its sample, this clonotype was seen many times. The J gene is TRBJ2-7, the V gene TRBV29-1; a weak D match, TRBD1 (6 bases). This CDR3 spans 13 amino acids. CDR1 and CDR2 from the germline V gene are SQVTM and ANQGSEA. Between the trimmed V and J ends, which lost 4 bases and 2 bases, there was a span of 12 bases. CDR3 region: CSVGSTGPYEQYF. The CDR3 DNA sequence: TGCAGCGTTGGGTCGACAGGTCCCTACGAGCAGTACTTC.

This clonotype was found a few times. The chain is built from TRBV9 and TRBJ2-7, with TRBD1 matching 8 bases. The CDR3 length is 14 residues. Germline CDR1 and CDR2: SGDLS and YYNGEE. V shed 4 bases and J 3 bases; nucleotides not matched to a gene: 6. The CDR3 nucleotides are TGTGCCAGCAGCCCCGGGACAGGTTTCTACGAGCAGTACTTC. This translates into CASSPGTGFYEQYF.

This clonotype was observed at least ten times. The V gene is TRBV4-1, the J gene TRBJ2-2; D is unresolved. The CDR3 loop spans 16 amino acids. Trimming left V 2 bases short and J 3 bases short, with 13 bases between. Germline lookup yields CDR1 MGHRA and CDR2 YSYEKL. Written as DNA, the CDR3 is TGCGCCAGCAGCCAATGGGCCTCTCCCGACACCGGGGAGCTGTTTTTT. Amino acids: CASSQWASPDTGELFF.

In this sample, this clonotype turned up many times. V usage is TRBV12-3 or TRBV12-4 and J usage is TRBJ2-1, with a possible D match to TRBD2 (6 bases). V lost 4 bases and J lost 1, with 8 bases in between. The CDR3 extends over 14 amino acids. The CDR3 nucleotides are TGTGCCAGCAGTTCCGGGACTTCCTACAATGAGCAGTTCTTC. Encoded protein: CASSSGTSYNEQFF.

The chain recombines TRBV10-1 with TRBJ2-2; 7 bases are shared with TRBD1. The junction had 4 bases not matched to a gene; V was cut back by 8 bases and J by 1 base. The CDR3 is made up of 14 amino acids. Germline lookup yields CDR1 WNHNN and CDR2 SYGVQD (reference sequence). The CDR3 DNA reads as TGCGCCAGCTCGGACAGGCGGAACACCGGGGAGCTGTTTTTT. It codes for CASSDRRNTGELFF.

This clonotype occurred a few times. This chain's CDR3 is CASGTGHTYEQYF. CDR3 nucleotide sequence: TGTGCCTCAGGGACAGGACATACCTACGAGCAGTACTTC. J is TRBJ2-7 and V is TRBV10-3; 8 bases are a match to TRBD1. V lost 11 bases and J lost 2; bases outside the gene matches: 8. The germline V gene encodes CDR1 ENHRY and CDR2 SYGVKD. CDR3 length: 13 residues.

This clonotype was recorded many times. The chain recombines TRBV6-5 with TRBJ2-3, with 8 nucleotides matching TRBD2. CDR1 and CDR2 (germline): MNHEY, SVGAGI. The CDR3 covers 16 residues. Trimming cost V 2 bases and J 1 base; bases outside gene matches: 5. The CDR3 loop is CASSYPRGGGTDTQYF. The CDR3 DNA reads TGTGCCAGCAGTTACCCCCGGGGGGGAGGCACAGATACGCAGTATTTT.

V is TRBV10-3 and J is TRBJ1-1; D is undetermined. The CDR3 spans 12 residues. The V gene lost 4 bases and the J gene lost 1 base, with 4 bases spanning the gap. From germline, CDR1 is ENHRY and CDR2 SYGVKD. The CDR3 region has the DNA TGTGCCATCAGTGTGAAGAACACTGAAGCTTTCTTT. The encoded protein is CAISVKNTEAFF.

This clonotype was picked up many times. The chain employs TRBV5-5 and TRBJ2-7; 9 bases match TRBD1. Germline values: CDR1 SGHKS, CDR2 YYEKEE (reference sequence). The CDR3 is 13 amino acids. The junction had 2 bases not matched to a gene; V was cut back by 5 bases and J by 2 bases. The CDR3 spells CASRGQGPYEQYF. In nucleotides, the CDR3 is TGTGCCAGCAGGGGACAGGGTCCCTACGAGCAGTACTTC. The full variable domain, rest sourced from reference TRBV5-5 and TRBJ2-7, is DAGVTQSPTHLIKTRGQQVTLRCSPISGHKSVSWYQQVLGQGPQFIFQYYEKEERGRGNFPDRFSARQFPNYSSELNVNALLLGDSALYLCASRGQGPYEQYFGPGTRLTVT.

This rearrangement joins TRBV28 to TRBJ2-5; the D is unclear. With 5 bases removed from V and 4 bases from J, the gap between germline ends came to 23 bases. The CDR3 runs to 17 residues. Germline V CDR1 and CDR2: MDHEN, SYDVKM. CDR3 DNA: TGTGCCAGCAGTCCCCCCTTGGGCGGAGTAGGGTTAGAGACCCAGTACTTC. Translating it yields CASSPPLGGVGLETQYF.

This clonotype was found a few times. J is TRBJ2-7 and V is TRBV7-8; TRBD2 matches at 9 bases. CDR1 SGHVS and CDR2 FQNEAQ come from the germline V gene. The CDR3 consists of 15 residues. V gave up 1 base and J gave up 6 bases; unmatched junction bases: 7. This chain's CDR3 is CASSLDLAGRREQYF. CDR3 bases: TGTGCCAGCAGCTTAGACCTAGCGGGACGGCGCGAGCAGTACTTC.

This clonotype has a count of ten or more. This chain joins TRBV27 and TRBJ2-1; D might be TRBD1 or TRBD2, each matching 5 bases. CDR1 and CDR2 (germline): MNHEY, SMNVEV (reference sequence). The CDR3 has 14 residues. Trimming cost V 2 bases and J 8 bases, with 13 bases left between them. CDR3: CASSLARGRDEQFF. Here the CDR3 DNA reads TGTGCCAGCAGTTTAGCGAGGGGCCGGGATGAGCAGTTCTTC.

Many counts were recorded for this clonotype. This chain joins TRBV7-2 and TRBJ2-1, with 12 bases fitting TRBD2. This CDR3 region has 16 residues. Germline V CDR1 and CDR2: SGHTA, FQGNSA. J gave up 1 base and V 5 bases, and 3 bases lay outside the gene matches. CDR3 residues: CASSPGLAGSYNEQFF. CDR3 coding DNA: TGTGCCAGCAGCCCGGGACTAGCGGGTTCCTACAATGAGCAGTTCTTC.

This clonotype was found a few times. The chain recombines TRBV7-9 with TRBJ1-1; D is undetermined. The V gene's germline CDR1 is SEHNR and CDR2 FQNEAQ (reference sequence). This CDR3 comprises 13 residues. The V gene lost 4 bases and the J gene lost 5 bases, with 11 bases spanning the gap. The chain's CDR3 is CASSSNAGTEAFF. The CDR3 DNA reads TGTGCCAGCAGCTCAAACGCGGGTACTGAAGCTTTCTTT.

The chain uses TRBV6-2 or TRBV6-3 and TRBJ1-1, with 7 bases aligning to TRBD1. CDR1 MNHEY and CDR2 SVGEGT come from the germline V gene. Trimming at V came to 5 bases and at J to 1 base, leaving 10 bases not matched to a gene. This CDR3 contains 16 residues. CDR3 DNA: TGTGCCAGCAGTCCACCGGGACAGCGTTGGAACACTGAAGCTTTCTTT. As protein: CASSPPGQRWNTEAFF.

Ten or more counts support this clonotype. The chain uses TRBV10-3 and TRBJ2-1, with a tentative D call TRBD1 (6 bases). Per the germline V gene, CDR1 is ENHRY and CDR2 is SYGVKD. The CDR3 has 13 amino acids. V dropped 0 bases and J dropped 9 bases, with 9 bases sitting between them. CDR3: CAISESSGVEQFF. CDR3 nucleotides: TGTGCCATCAGTGAGTCCTCAGGGGTTGAGCAGTTCTTC.